The T cell receptor (beta chain) under discussion was sequenced for a study of glioma-infiltrating T cells. This clonotype was found once. Its specificity is not known. The junction differs from germline at one of its ends, possibly a read error. Findings of the study overall: CDR3 overlap between tissue and blood was very small.

Amplification of TCR alpha and beta CDR3 regions from RNA used iRepertoire nested multiplex PCR. For one-step reverse transcription and amplification, about 90-400 ng of tissue mRNA or PBMC total RNA was used. Each CDR3 protein gets one entry after TCRdb re-called the multiplex PCR reads with MiXCR. The sample yields under 200,000 distinct CDR3 sequences, 43% seen once. The germline V gene encodes CDR1 KGHSH and CDR2 LQKENI. The CDR3 consists of 13 residues. The chain uses TRBV18 and TRBJ1-4; D not certain. This clonotype was obtained from a human donor with low-grade glioma or glioblastoma, undergoing nonglioma brain surgery, or in good health (not recorded which). Specimen: glioma tissue, nonneoplastic brain tissue, or PBMCs (not recorded which). As DNA, the CDR3 is TGTGCCAGCTCGGTTGCAACTAATGAAGAACTGTTTTTT. Translating gives CASSVATNEELFF.